This paragraph reports one TCR beta chain. Its antigen is unknown. The data were obtained in a study of shared clonotypes between healthy human individuals. Study information: A donor's plate count was three for CD4 naive and three for CD4 memory; CD8 naive had two and CD8 memory one.

The split of CD4+ cells yielded CD45RA+ naive and CD45RA-negative memory subsets. Sequencing used immunoSEQ multiplex PCR; TCRdb keeps in-frame clones, though not all of them. The sample lists roughly 2,300,000 clones, about nine tenths seen once, with 0.37% in the top ten. CDR1 and CDR2 (germline): MDHEN, SYDVKM. Between the trimmed V and J ends, which lost 2 bases and 5 bases, there was a span of 12 bases. The CDR3 is made up of 14 amino acids. Study-level findings and limits: Relative to their counterparts shared across all four donors, non-shared clonotypes exhibited diminished generation probabilities.

The J gene is TRBJ1-1, the V gene TRBV28; D not resolved. This clonotype was sampled from a man younger than 35 in good health. Some clones in this sample may be carry-over from other donors' samples. The sample comprised naive CD4+ T cells from PBMCs. Indicated subset: CD45RA+ positively selected. As DNA, the CDR3 is TGTGCCAGCAGTTTACCCGGGTTTAGAACTGAAGCTTTCTTT. As protein: CASSLPGFRTEAFF.